These 27 T cell receptor beta chains originate from one sample sequenced in a study of control samples from healthy donors and cancer patients (dated by TCRdb to 2018 to 2021). The library was obtained by the immunoSEQ multiplex PCR assay. The source is immuneACCESS, and TCRdb retained only in-frame sequences with V and J called. Part of the clones is not carried over; for the studies checked, unresolved V genes explain less than half of this, and the remainder is unexplained. The sample records 100,000 to 110,000 clones, about 90% of which are singletons. The ten largest clones add up to roughly 18% of the sample. What was sequenced was blood. These receptors were collected from a woman in her fifties or sixties in good health.

This clone is a singleton in its sample. The CDR3 loop is CASSSGVAGIGTGELFF. The CDR3 DNA follows: TGTGCCAGCAGTAGCGGGGTAGCGGGGATCGGGACCGGGGAGCTGTTTTTT. The chain is built from TRBV7-7 and TRBJ2-2; 8 bases are a match to TRBD2. This CDR3 comprises 17 residues. Trimming took 6 bases from V and 5 from J; bases not matched to a gene: 14. Germline V gene sequence: CDR1 SSHAT, CDR2 FNYEAQ (reference sequence).

The V and J genes are TRBV4-1 and TRBJ2-3; 12 bases align to TRBD2. The germline CDR1 and CDR2 sequences are MGHRA and YSYEKL. CDR3 length equals 18 residues. With 5 bases clipped from V and 0 bases from J, the junction kept 9 bases outside the gene matches. The CDR3 sequence: CASSVGLAGVRSTDTQYF. DNA for the CDR3: TGCGCCAGCAGCGTGGGACTAGCGGGCGTAAGGAGCACAGATACGCAGTATTTT.

The J gene is TRBJ2-5, the V gene TRBV2; no reliable D call. The CDR3 is 14 amino acids. Germline CDR1 reads SNHLY; CDR2 reads FYNNEI. Trimming stripped 3 bases from V and 5 bases from J, with 13 bases between. The CDR3 DNA reads as TGTGCCAGCAGTGACCCCACCACGCAGGAGACCCAGTACTTC. Amino acid sequence: CASSDPTTQETQYF.

The chain links TRBV6-5 to TRBJ1-2; 8 bases map to TRBD1. V lost 6 bases to trimming and J lost 3 bases; unmatched junction nucleotides: 6. CDR3 size: 14 residues. CDR1 and CDR2 (germline): MNHEY, SVGAGI. DNA for the CDR3: TGTGCCAGCAGCCCGGGACAGGTATACTATGGCTACACCTTC. Amino acids: CASSPGQVYYGYTF.

V gene TRBV4-3 combines with J gene TRBJ2-3; possibly TRBD1 for D (6 bases). The CDR3 runs 17 residues. V was pared by 1 base and J by 2 bases, with 16 bases between. Germline V gene lookup returns CDR1 LGHNA and CDR2 YSLEER. As DNA, the CDR3 is TGCGCCAGCAGCCAAGGACCACTCGGACAGATCACAGATACGCAGTATTTT. This sequence encodes CASSQGPLGQITDTQYF.

The V call is TRBV2, the J call TRBJ2-5, with D perhaps matching TRBD1 or TRBD2 (6 bases each). V was clipped by 2 bases and J by 5 bases, with 15 bases between them. CDR1 SNHLY and CDR2 FYNNEI come from the germline V gene. This CDR3 has 15 amino acids. Here the CDR3 reads CASSEKGGSWETQYF. The CDR3 DNA sequence: TGTGCCAGCAGTGAAAAGGGGGGTAGTTGGGAGACCCAGTACTTC.

This clone showed up just a few times. The J gene is TRBJ1-5, the V gene TRBV18, with 7 bases that match TRBD1. Germline CDR1 and CDR2: KGHSH and LQKENI. V lost 8 bases, J lost 2 bases, and 3 bases stayed unmatched. The CDR3 consists of 13 residues. Here the CDR3 reads CASRQGGNQPQHF. CDR3 in DNA: TGTGCCAGCCGACAGGGCGGCAATCAGCCCCAGCATTTT.

Only a few counts were recorded for this clone. The chain couples TRBV4-1 to TRBJ2-7; D perhaps matches TRBD1 (5 bases). There are 16 residues in the CDR3. From germline, CDR1 is MGHRA and CDR2 YSYEKL. With 1 base removed from V and 5 bases from J, the gap between germline ends came to 18 bases. The DNA of the CDR3 is TGCGCCAGCAGCCAAGGATGGGCAGGGCTGATACACGAGCAGTACTTC. Translating gives CASSQGWAGLIHEQYF.

This clone is a singleton in its sample. CDR3 residues: CASSGTSGWISRASTGELFF. The CDR3 coding sequence is TGTGCCAGCAGTGGGACTAGCGGGTGGATCTCCAGGGCGTCCACCGGGGAGCTGTTTTTT. J is TRBJ2-2 and V is TRBV13, with TRBD2 matching 12 bases. Germline V CDR1 and CDR2: PRHDT, FYEKMQ (reference sequence). Unmatched junction bases numbered 18, after V lost 6 bases and J lost 4 bases. The CDR3 is 20 residues long.

This clone was observed once. The gene calls are TRBV11-3 and TRBJ2-4; 8 nucleotides match TRBD2. CDR1 is SGHNT and CDR2 is YENEEA in the germline V gene. Trimming cost V 5 bases and J 1 base; bases outside gene matches: 7. This CDR3 is built from 16 residues. This CDR3 reads CASSAGGGRAKNIQYF. CDR3 in DNA: TGTGCCAGCAGCGCGGGGGGAGGGAGGGCCAAAAACATTCAGTACTTC.

The chain recombines TRBV18 with TRBJ1-1; TRBD1 matches 12 bases. The CDR3 totals 18 residues. Germline loops: CDR1 KGHSH, CDR2 LQKENI. V lost 4 bases to trimming and J lost 3 bases; unmatched junction nucleotides: 12. CDR3 loop: CASSLLTGDRGLDTEAFF. The CDR3 DNA follows: TGTGCCAGCTCACTACTTACTGGGGACAGGGGGCTGGACACTGAAGCTTTCTTT.

V gene TRBV27 combines with J gene TRBJ1-1, with a tentative D call TRBD1 (6 bases). Between the trimmed V and J ends, which lost 7 bases and 4 bases, there was a span of 16 bases. The germline V gene encodes CDR1 MNHEY and CDR2 SMNVEV (reference sequence). CDR3 length: 14 residues. The CDR3 DNA follows: TGTGCCAGCAAGGGGCCGGGGGGGCTCACTGAAGCTTTCTTT. It specifies CASKGPGGLTEAFF.

The chain recombines TRBV2 with TRBJ1-2, with no clear D. The CDR3 spans 16 residues. V was cut by 3 bases and J by 6 bases, with 20 bases left in between. Germline V gene sequence: CDR1 SNHLY, CDR2 FYNNEI. The CDR3 loop is CASSDNIDLTGNGYTF. DNA for the CDR3: TGTGCCAGCAGTGATAATATCGATTTGACTGGGAATGGCTACACCTTC.

The rearrangement links TRBV30 to TRBJ1-1; TRBD1 matches at 9 bases. With V trimmed by 0 bases and J by 5 bases, 10 bases remained unmatched. Germline lookup yields CDR1 GTSNPN and CDR2 SVGIG (reference sequence). The CDR3 runs 16 residues. CDR3 DNA: TGTGCCTGGAGTGTGAGGACAGGGGTATGGGGAACTGAAGCTTTCTTT. Its protein product is CAWSVRTGVWGTEAFF. Full variable domain (rest looked up from reference TRBV30 and TRBJ1-1): SQTIHQWPATLVQPVGSPLSLECTVEGTSNPNLYWYRQAAGRGLQLLFYSVGIGQISSEVPQNLSASRPQDRQFILSSKKLLLSDSGFYLCAWSVRTGVWGTEAFFGQGTRLTVV.

The V and J genes are TRBV27 and TRBJ1-4, with unresolved D. The CDR3 sequence is 14 residues long. V was trimmed by 5 bases and J by 8 bases, leaving 15 bases between them. In germline, CDR1 is MNHEY, CDR2 SMNVEV (reference sequence). The CDR3 sequence is CASSGSWGREKLFF. CDR3 sequence (DNA): TGTGCCAGCAGTGGGTCTTGGGGTCGGGAAAAACTGTTTTTT.

The chain couples TRBV6-6 to TRBJ2-2, with TRBD1 as a possible D gene (5 bases). Trimming stripped 2 bases from V and 5 bases from J, with 9 bases between. There are 14 residues in the CDR3. CDR1 and CDR2 from the germline V gene are MNHNY and SVGAGI (reference sequence). The CDR3 bases are TGTGCCAGCAGTTACAGGGGCGGAACCGGGGAGCTGTTTTTT. Its protein product is CASSYRGGTGELFF.

This chain links TRBV18 with TRBJ1-1, with TRBD1 matching 7 bases. The germline V gene has CDR1 KGHSH and CDR2 LQKENI. Trimming took 5 bases from V and 3 from J; bases not matched to a gene: 9. There are 15 residues in the CDR3. The CDR3 DNA follows: TGTGCCAGCTCATATTCCGGGACAGCTTACACTGAAGCTTTCTTT. This sequence encodes CASSYSGTAYTEAFF.

The chain recombines TRBV30 with TRBJ1-6; the D is unclear. Germline V gene sequence: CDR1 GTSNPN, CDR2 SVGIG (reference sequence). V gave up 0 bases and J gave up 10 bases, with 16 bases separating them. The CDR3 runs to 15 residues. For the CDR3, the DNA is TGTGCCTGGAGTGTTATACTGGGATCGGGATCACCCCTCCACTTT. It yields the protein CAWSVILGSGSPLHF.

The chain combines TRBV19 with TRBJ1-2; TRBD1 is a possible D gene (5 bases). CDR1 is LNHDA and CDR2 is SQIVND in the germline V gene (reference sequence). The CDR3 is 15 amino acids. Trimming shortened V by 2 bases and J by 4 bases, and 14 bases separated the two germline ends. CDR3 loop: CASSITRDGGYGYTF. In DNA form, the CDR3 reads TGTGCCAGTAGTATAACGAGGGATGGGGGCTATGGCTACACCTTC.

The chain carries TRBV2 and TRBJ2-7; unclear D gene. CDR1 is SNHLY, CDR2 FYNNEI, per germline. The CDR3 consists of 15 residues. V was pared by 2 bases and J by 0 bases, with 11 bases between. CDR3 nucleotides: TGTGCCAGCAGTGAATCTTTACTTTACTCCTACGAGCAGTACTTC. Translating it yields CASSESLLYSYEQYF. Together with reference TRBV2 and TRBJ2-7, the CDR3 gives the full variable domain: EPEVTQTPSHQVTQMGQEVILRCVPISNHLYFYWYRQILGQKVEFLVSFYNNEISEKSEIFDDQFSVERPDGSNFTLKIRSTKLEDSAMYFCASSESLLYSYEQYFGPGTRLTVT.

This chain joins TRBV7-9 and TRBJ2-1; TRBD1 is a possible D gene (6 bases). The CDR3 length is 17 residues. CDR1 is SEHNR and CDR2 is FQNEAQ in the germline V gene (reference sequence). Trimming stripped 1 base from V and 5 bases from J, with 18 bases between. The CDR3 sequence is CASSLGGSGELDNEQFF. CDR3 in DNA: TGTGCCAGCAGCTTAGGGGGGTCAGGGGAGTTGGACAATGAGCAGTTCTTC.

This clone appeared once. The chain carries TRBV5-6 and TRBJ1-6; D is undetermined. Trimming removed 0 bases from V and 13 bases from J, with 29 bases in between. CDR1 SGHDT and CDR2 YYEEEE come from the germline V gene. There are 19 residues in the CDR3. The CDR3 reads CASSLGSAAWIVAGAPLHF. The CDR3 nucleotides read TGTGCCAGCAGCTTGGGTTCGGCCGCGTGGATTGTAGCCGGCGCCCCCCTCCACTTT.

This chain links TRBV4-1 with TRBJ2-1; TRBD2 matches at 9 bases. This CDR3 has 17 amino acids. Germline V gene lookup returns CDR1 MGHRA and CDR2 YSYEKL. The V segment lost 4 bases and the J segment 3 bases; nucleotides outside the gene matches: 10. The CDR3 nucleotides read TGCGCCAGCAGCCGCGTCCTAAAGCGGGGGGTCTACAATGAGCAGTTCTTC. This sequence encodes CASSRVLKRGVYNEQFF.

J is TRBJ2-7 and V is TRBV6-5, with 7 bases identical to TRBD2. The V gene end was trimmed by 7 bases and the J gene end by 1 base; junction bases not matched to a gene: 10. This CDR3 comprises 15 residues. Germline V gene sequence: CDR1 MNHEY, CDR2 SVGAGI. The CDR3 region has the DNA TGTGCCAGCATAGGGGCGGGGGTAAAATCCTACGAGCAGTACTTC. It is translated as CASIGAGVKSYEQYF.

This clone was counted a single time. The rearrangement joins TRBV25-1 to TRBJ2-3; D might be TRBD1 (7 bases). The CDR3 consists of 15 residues. Between the trimmed V and J ends, which lost 7 bases and 2 bases, there was a span of 16 bases. CDR1 MGHDK and CDR2 SYGVNS come from the germline V gene. DNA for the CDR3: TGTGCCAGCACCCCGACAGGGACTTACACAGATACGCAGTATTTT. This encodes CASTPTGTYTDTQYF. The whole variable domain, filled in from reference TRBV25-1 and TRBJ2-3, reads EADIYQTPRYLVIGTGKKITLECSQTMGHDKMYWYQQDPGMELHLIHYSYGVNSTEKGDLSSESTVSRIRTEHFPLTLESARPSHTSQYLCASTPTGTYTDTQYFGPGTRLTVL.

This chain connects TRBV7-2 to TRBJ2-2; 7 nucleotides line up with TRBD2. This CDR3 region has 15 residues. Looked up from germline, CDR1 is SGHTA and CDR2 is FQGNSA. The CDR3 nucleotides are TGTGCTACCCGGAGAGGGAGGGTAAACACCGGGGAGCTGTTTTTT. Its translation is CATRRGRVNTGELFF.

The V call is TRBV19, the J call TRBJ2-1, with TRBD2 identical over 8 bases. CDR1 LNHDA and CDR2 SQIVND come from the germline V gene (reference sequence). This CDR3 spans 16 amino acids. The junction had 12 bases not matched to a gene; V was cut back by 3 bases and J by 8 bases. The DNA of the CDR3 is TGTGCCAGTAGTATCTCACTAGCGGCCTCAGGAGATGAGCAGTTCTTC. It encodes CASSISLAASGDEQFF.